A single sample gave rise to the 13 T cell receptor beta chains below, sequenced in a study of blood T cell repertoires in COVID-19. TCRdb keeps only in-frame clones here, not all; method: immunoSEQ multiplex PCR. The data hold approximately 230,000 clones, with approximately 90% observed a single time. Sequencing was done on a sample of PBMCs or T cells enriched from blood (not recorded which). Receptors originate from a man aged 35 to 55 who had recovered from COVID-19.

The V and J genes are TRBV5-1 and TRBJ2-3, with TRBD1 matching 11 bases. Trimming cost V 0 bases and J 5 bases; bases outside gene matches: 8. CDR1 is SGHRS, CDR2 YFSETQ, per germline. The CDR3 consists of 17 residues. CDR3 nucleotides: TGCGCCAGCAGCTTGGAGGGTCGGACAGGGGGCGAAGATACGCAGTATTTT. Its protein product is CASSLEGRTGGEDTQYF.

The chain couples TRBV9 to TRBJ1-1; D may be TRBD1 (5 bases). Trimming stripped 1 base from V and 5 bases from J, with 18 bases between. CDR3 length equals 16 residues. Germline V gene data show CDR1 as SGDLS and CDR2 as YYNGEE. CDR3 sequence reads: CASSVNIRGGQTEAFF. Here the CDR3 DNA reads TGTGCCAGCAGCGTAAATATTAGGGGTGGGCAAACTGAAGCTTTCTTT.

This rearrangement joins TRBV5-8 to TRBJ2-1, with D perhaps TRBD2 (7 bases). This CDR3 region has 15 residues. The germline V gene has CDR1 SGHTS and CDR2 YDEGEE. The ends were cut back, 4 bases at V and 3 bases at J, with 14 bases in the middle. In DNA form, the CDR3 reads TGTGCCAGCAGCGGACGGGGGGCGGGCTACAATGAGCAGTTCTTC. This codes for CASSGRGAGYNEQFF.

The chain recombines TRBV4-1 with TRBJ2-7; 7 bases agree with TRBD2. V shed 5 bases, J shed 4 bases, and the junction held 11 bases outside the gene matches. The CDR3 loop spans 15 amino acids. Germline CDR1 reads MGHRA; CDR2 reads YSYEKL. This chain's CDR3 is CASSSRAGERYEQYF. The CDR3, as DNA: TGCGCCAGCAGCTCGCGGGCGGGGGAGAGGTACGAGCAGTACTTC.

V gene TRBV30 combines with J gene TRBJ2-7; 9 nucleotides agree with TRBD1. CDR3 length: 11 residues. V trimming: 4 bases; J trimming: 6 bases; junction bases outside the gene matches: 1. The germline CDR1 and CDR2 sequences are GTSNPN and SVGIG (reference sequence). The CDR3 bases are TGTGCCTGGAAGACAGGGGGCGAGCAGTACTTC. Amino acids: CAWKTGGEQYF.

This chain uses TRBV9 with TRBJ2-5, with D perhaps TRBD1 (6 bases). CDR1 is SGDLS, CDR2 YYNGEE, per germline. The CDR3 is 15 residues long. The ends were cut back, 2 bases at V and 0 bases at J, with 11 bases in the middle. The CDR3 nucleotides read TGTGCCAGCAGCGTTGGGACAATCTACCAAGAGACCCAGTACTTC. Translation gives CASSVGTIYQETQYF.

The chain couples TRBV2 to TRBJ2-1; 12 bases are shared with TRBD2. CDR3 length: 15 amino acids. Per the germline V gene, CDR1 is SNHLY and CDR2 is FYNNEI. After removal of 8 bases from V and 7 bases from J, the junction contained 9 bases not matched to a gene. CDR3 in DNA: TGTGCCAGCCTAGCGGGAGGGCTCTCTACAAATGAGCAGTTCTTC. Translation gives CASLAGGLSTNEQFF.

This chain links TRBV28 with TRBJ1-2; D gene ambiguous. Trimming stripped 4 bases from V and 7 bases from J, with 7 bases between. Germline V gene data show CDR1 as MDHEN and CDR2 as SYDVKM. This CDR3 region has 11 residues. DNA of the CDR3: TGTGCCAGCAGTTCTCGTCTTGGCTACACCTTC. Its protein product is CASSSRLGYTF.

This clone was detected only once. The chain joins TRBV5-1 to TRBJ2-7; 9 nucleotides match TRBD2. J lost 0 bases, V lost 0 bases, and 10 bases had no gene match. CDR3 length: 18 residues. CDR1 and CDR2 from the germline V gene are SGHRS and YFSETQ. The CDR3 nucleotides read TGCGCCAGCAGCTTGGTAGGGAGCGGGGGGTTTAGCTCCTACGAGCAGTACTTC. This encodes CASSLVGSGGFSSYEQYF.

This clone was seen once. V and J are TRBV7-5 and TRBJ1-5; the table's D call TRBD1 went unverified against the DNA. TRBV7-5 is tagged as a pseudogene. The CDR3 length is 21 residues. The CDR3 region has the DNA TGTGTCAGAAGCTCACGGACAGACCCACCTACCTCAGTATGGTCAAATCAGCCCCAGCATTTT. Amino acid sequence: CVRSSRTDPPTSVWSNQPQHF.

The chain links TRBV2 to TRBJ1-4; no definite D call. In germline, CDR1 is SNHLY, CDR2 FYNNEI. The CDR3 has 12 amino acids. V lost 2 bases and J 10 bases, leaving 8 bases between the germline ends. The DNA of the CDR3 is TGTGCCAGCAGTGAATTGGCGGGAAAACTGTTTTTT. Its protein product is CASSELAGKLFF.

The chain has TRBV27 and TRBJ1-5, with D maybe TRBD1 (6 bases). V lost 5 bases and J 7 bases, leaving 15 bases between the germline ends. The CDR3 contains 14 residues. Germline assignment: CDR1 MNHEY and CDR2 SMNVEV (reference sequence). The CDR3 loop is CASSRGRGNQPQHF. Written as DNA, the CDR3 is TGTGCCAGCAGTCGAGGCAGGGGAAACCAGCCCCAGCATTTT.

The chain recombines TRBV28 with TRBJ2-3, with D perhaps matching TRBD2 (6 bases). The V end lost 3 bases, the J end lost 3 bases, and 16 bases lay between the germline ends. CDR3 length: 16 residues. In germline, CDR1 is MDHEN, CDR2 SYDVKM. The CDR3 sequence: CASSFNGGIKTDTQYF. Here the CDR3 DNA reads TGTGCCAGCAGTTTCAACGGAGGGATTAAGACAGATACGCAGTATTTT.